Listed here are 23 T cell receptor beta chains from one sample, sequenced in a study of T-cell reconstitution after alpha-beta-depleted transplantation in children. Antigen specificity for these receptors is unknown. Points from the study as a whole: T-cell counts and diversity at one year following transplant were attributed mainly to newly produced T cells.

Construction of the TCRbeta library involved unique molecular identifiers. In TCRdb, the PCR reads were re-called with MiXCR into one record per CDR3 protein. Of 250,000 to 300,000 distinct CDR3 sequences in the sample, almost 8% were seen once. Sequenced here: peripheral blood, sampled 360 days after TCRalphabeta/CD19-depleted stem cell transplant. The source is a female patient aged 2-10 years who had a stem cell transplant for Fanconi anemia, so the T cells may come from the graft donor.

This rearrangement joins TRBV18 to TRBJ1-4; no reliable D call. The ends were cut back, 3 bases at V and 5 bases at J, with 16 bases in the middle. This CDR3 comprises 16 residues. Germline V gives CDR1 KGHSH, CDR2 LQKENI. Here the CDR3 DNA reads TGTGCCAGCTCACCTCAGTCTTCGATTTCCAATGAAAAACTGTTTTTT. Its protein is CASSPQSSISNEKLFF. Supplemented by reference TRBV18 and TRBJ1-4, the full variable domain reads NAGVMQNPRHLVRRRGQEARLRCSPMKGHSHVYWYRQLPEEGLKFMVYLQKENIIDESGMPKERFSAEFPKEGPSILRIQQVVRGDSAAYFCASSPQSSISNEKLFFGSGTQLSVL.

Ten or more counts support this clonotype. This chain connects TRBV6-5 to TRBJ1-1; possibly TRBD1 for D (5 bases). CDR3 size: 11 residues. The germline gives CDR1 MNHEY, CDR2 SVGAGI. Trimming removed 7 bases at V and 6 bases at J, with 9 bases between. The CDR3 loop is CASTSGPEAFF. The CDR3 DNA reads TGTGCCAGCACCTCAGGGCCTGAAGCTTTCTTT.

This clonotype came up many times. The chain has TRBV20-1 and TRBJ2-2; weak D call: TRBD2 (5 bases). V gave up 3 bases and J gave up 3 bases, with 11 bases separating them. Germline lookup yields CDR1 DFQATT and CDR2 SNEGSKA (reference sequence). The CDR3 contains 14 residues. The CDR3 bases are TGCAGTGCTAGTTTGGGCGGGTACACCGGGGAGCTGTTTTTT. The encoded protein is CSASLGGYTGELFF.

As concerns this clonotype: With a much larger clone just one base away, this may be a read error. The J gene is TRBJ2-2, the V gene TRBV6-1; tentative D call: TRBD1 (6 bases). Germline CDR1 is MNHNS and CDR2 is SASEGT. CDR3 length: 14 amino acids. The CDR3 here is CAGSVQGYTGELFF. The DNA of the CDR3 is TGTGCCGGCAGTGTACAGGGATACACCGGGGAGCTGTTTTTT.

This clonotype has a count of ten or more. The V call is TRBV20-1, the J call TRBJ2-2, with TRBD2 identical over 15 bases. Germline V lookup: CDR1 DFQATT, CDR2 SNEGSKA (reference sequence). Losses at the gene ends were 5 bases for V and 5 bases for J; bases not matched to a gene: 3. The CDR3 totals 15 residues. The CDR3 bases are TGCAGTGCTGGGACTAGCGGGAGGCGGACCGGGGAGCTGTTTTTT. Protein: CSAGTSGRRTGELFF.

There are many counts of this clonotype. This sequence joins TRBV9 and TRBJ1-5; D is uncertain. V was trimmed by 0 bases and J by 0 bases, leaving 1 base between them. The CDR3 has 13 amino acids. Per the germline V gene, CDR1 is SGDLS and CDR2 is YYNGEE. CDR3 region: CASSVGSNQPQHF. The CDR3 DNA follows: TGTGCCAGCAGCGTAGGTAGCAATCAGCCCCAGCATTTT.

In its sample, this clonotype was seen many times. The chain combines TRBV20-1 with TRBJ2-3, with D unresolved. V was trimmed by 2 bases and J by 4 bases, leaving 7 bases between them. CDR3 length equals 12 residues. Germline CDR1 DFQATT, CDR2 SNEGSKA (reference sequence). CDR3 region: CSARRWADTQYF. In nucleotides, the CDR3 is TGCAGTGCTAGAAGGTGGGCAGATACGCAGTATTTT.

The chain joins TRBV28 to TRBJ2-5; D may be TRBD1 (5 bases). CDR3 length: 14 amino acids. Germline V CDR1 and CDR2: MDHEN, SYDVKM. The V end was cut by 3 bases, the J end by 5 bases, with 13 bases between. The CDR3: CASSFQGVGETQYF. DNA for the CDR3: TGTGCCAGCAGTTTTCAGGGTGTAGGGGAGACCCAGTACTTC.

In its sample, this clonotype was seen many times. V gene TRBV30 combines with J gene TRBJ2-3; D gene uncertain. V lost 0 bases and J lost 2, with 12 bases in between. CDR3 size: 15 residues. In germline, CDR1 is GTSNPN, CDR2 SVGIG (reference sequence). The CDR3 bases are TGTGCCTGGAGTGTATCCCTGACCCTCACAGATACGCAGTATTTT. Amino acid sequence: CAWSVSLTLTDTQYF.

This clonotype occurred many times. The chain has TRBV20-1 and TRBJ2-1; tentative D call: TRBD1 (6 bases). Per germline, CDR1 DFQATT and CDR2 SNEGSKA (reference sequence). Trimming shortened V by 6 bases and J by 9 bases, and 15 bases separated the two germline ends. This CDR3 region has 12 residues. DNA for the CDR3: TGCAGTGCCAACAGGGTGAGCCCTGAGCAGTTCTTC. Translating it yields CSANRVSPEQFF.

Details on this clonotype: Sequence at one end of the junction differs from germline and may be a read error. The genes are TRBV7-9 and TRBJ2-1; D call uncertain. The germline CDR1 and CDR2 sequences are SEHNR and FQNEAQ (reference sequence). The CDR3 extends over 13 amino acids. The CDR3 coding sequence is TGTGCCAGCAGCCGCGACATCTACAATAAGCAGTTCTTC. Amino acid sequence: CASSRDIYNKQFF.

This clonotype has ten or more counts. J is TRBJ2-5 and V is TRBV6-6; D gene unclear. V lost 0 bases, J lost 4 bases, and 3 bases lay in between. The germline V gene encodes CDR1 MNHNY and CDR2 SVGAGI (reference sequence). CDR3 length: 12 residues. CDR3 protein: CASSYSRETQYF. The CDR3 region has the DNA TGTGCCAGCAGTTACTCGAGAGAGACCCAGTACTTC.

In this sample, this clonotype turned up a few times. The J gene is TRBJ1-2, the V gene TRBV5-5, with D perhaps TRBD1 (5 bases). The CDR3 is made up of 15 amino acids. V shed 3 bases and J shed 0 bases, with 12 bases lying between them. The germline CDR1 and CDR2 sequences are SGHKS and YYEKEE (reference sequence). This CDR3 reads CASSSGDRANYGYTF. The CDR3 DNA reads TGTGCCAGCAGCTCCGGGGACCGAGCTAACTATGGCTACACCTTC.

This clonotype has ten or more counts. The chain has TRBV7-9 and TRBJ1-1; D remains unclear. V lost 3 bases and J lost 11, with 16 bases in between. Germline lookup yields CDR1 SEHNR and CDR2 FQNEAQ (reference sequence). This CDR3 region has 13 residues. The chain's CDR3 is CASSFFLASEAFF. The CDR3 DNA follows: TGTGCCAGCAGCTTTTTCCTCGCATCCGAGGCTTTCTTT.

This clonotype was seen at least ten times. V and J are TRBV20-1 and TRBJ2-1, with 9 bases that match TRBD2. The CDR3 runs 14 residues. The germline CDR1 and CDR2 sequences are DFQATT and SNEGSKA (reference sequence). Unmatched junction bases numbered 3, after V lost 6 bases and J lost 0 bases. The CDR3 nucleotides read TGCAGTGCCCATAGCGGGAGCTCCTACAATGAGCAGTTCTTC. Translation gives CSAHSGSSYNEQFF.

This clonotype has ten or more counts. This chain connects TRBV12-3 or TRBV12-4 to TRBJ2-3, with D hard to call. Trimming stripped 4 bases from V and 0 bases from J, with 8 bases between. This CDR3 is 14 amino acids long. CDR3 sequence (DNA): TGTGCCAGCAGTTCCGAGGACAGCACAGATACGCAGTATTTT. Its translation: CASSSEDSTDTQYF.

This clonotype was counted ten times or more. The chain uses TRBV28 and TRBJ2-1, with D maybe TRBD2 (5 bases). Deletions cut 3 bases from V and 6 bases from J, with 15 bases between. Looked up from germline, CDR1 is MDHEN and CDR2 is SYDVKM. The CDR3 sequence is 15 residues long. Here the CDR3 reads CASSFGGLRTNEQFF. Here the CDR3 DNA reads TGTGCCAGCAGTTTTGGAGGTTTACGGACCAATGAGCAGTTCTTC.

The rearrangement links TRBV20-1 to TRBJ1-3; no definite D call. Trimming pared 0 bases from V and 4 bases from J, leaving 10 bases between. Germline-derived CDR1 and CDR2 are DFQATT and SNEGSKA (reference sequence). This CDR3 region has 14 residues. The CDR3 DNA sequence: TGCAGTGCTAGAGAGGCACAGTACGGAAACACCATATATTTT. The encoded protein is CSAREAQYGNTIYF.

The rearrangement links TRBV28 to TRBJ2-7; D not certain. The CDR3 extends over 15 amino acids. The germline V gene has CDR1 MDHEN and CDR2 SYDVKM. The V end lost 2 bases, the J end lost 0 bases, and 11 bases lay between the germline ends. CDR3 amino acids: CASSLGKGISYEQYF. In DNA form, the CDR3 reads TGTGCCAGCAGTTTAGGTAAGGGAATCTCCTACGAGCAGTACTTC. The full variable domain, with the rest looked up from reference TRBV28 and TRBJ2-7, is DVKVTQSSRYLVKRTGEKVFLECVQDMDHENMFWYRQDPGLGLRLIYFSYDVKMKEKGDIPEGYSVSREKKERFSLILESASTNQTSMYLCASSLGKGISYEQYFGPGTRLTVT.

The V and J genes are TRBV4-1 and TRBJ1-6; 7 bases map to TRBD1. The ends lost 0 bases at V and 6 bases at J; junction bases unmatched: 8. The CDR3 loop spans 17 amino acids. The germline V gene encodes CDR1 MGHRA and CDR2 YSYEKL. CDR3 loop: CASSQDARGYVNSPLHF. The DNA for the CDR3 is TGCGCCAGCAGCCAAGACGCCAGGGGGTATGTTAATTCACCCCTCCACTTT.

This clonotype was seen at least ten times. This chain connects TRBV10-3 to TRBJ2-2, with 8 positions matching TRBD1. With V trimmed by 11 bases and J by 6 bases, 8 bases remained unmatched. Germline CDR1 and CDR2: ENHRY and SYGVKD. The CDR3 totals 13 residues. The CDR3 loop is CASRTGSAGELFF. Written as DNA, the CDR3 is TGTGCCTCCCGGACAGGGTCCGCCGGGGAGCTGTTTTTT.

This clonotype was observed at least ten times. The rearrangement joins TRBV20-1 to TRBJ2-1; 10 bases are a match to TRBD1. Germline trimming cut 4 bases from V and 4 bases from J; bases unmatched to any gene: 4. CDR3 length: 14 amino acids. The germline gives CDR1 DFQATT, CDR2 SNEGSKA (reference sequence). The CDR3 DNA reads TGCAGTGCTACGAGGGGACAGGGGTACAATGAGCAGTTCTTC. Its translation is CSATRGQGYNEQFF.

This clonotype was detected a few times. V is TRBV27 and J is TRBJ1-6; unclear D gene. V gave up 1 base and J gave up 9 bases, with 13 bases separating them. Per the germline V gene, CDR1 is MNHEY and CDR2 is SMNVEV (reference sequence). The length of the CDR3 is 15 residues. CDR3 sequence: CASSLLGLRISPLHF. DNA of the CDR3: TGTGCCAGCAGTTTATTGGGCTTGAGGATTTCACCCCTCCACTTT.